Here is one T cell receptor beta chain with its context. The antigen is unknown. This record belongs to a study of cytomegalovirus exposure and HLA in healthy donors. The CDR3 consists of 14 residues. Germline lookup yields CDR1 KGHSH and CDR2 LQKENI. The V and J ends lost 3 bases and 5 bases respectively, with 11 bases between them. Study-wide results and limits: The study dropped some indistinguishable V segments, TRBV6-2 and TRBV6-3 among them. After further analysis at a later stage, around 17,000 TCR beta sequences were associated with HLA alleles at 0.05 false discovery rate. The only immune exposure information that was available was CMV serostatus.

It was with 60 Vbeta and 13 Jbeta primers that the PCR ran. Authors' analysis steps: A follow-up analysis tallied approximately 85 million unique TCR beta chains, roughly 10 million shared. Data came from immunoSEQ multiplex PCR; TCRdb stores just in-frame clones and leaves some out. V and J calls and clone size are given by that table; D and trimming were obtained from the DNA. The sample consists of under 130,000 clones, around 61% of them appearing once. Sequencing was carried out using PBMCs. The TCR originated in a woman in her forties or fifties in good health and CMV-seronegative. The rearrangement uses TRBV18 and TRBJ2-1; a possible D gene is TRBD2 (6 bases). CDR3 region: CASSPGGNHNEQFF. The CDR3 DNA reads TGTGCCAGCTCACCTGGCGGGAACCACAATGAGCAGTTCTTC. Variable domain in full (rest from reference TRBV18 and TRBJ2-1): NAGVMQNPRHLVRRRGQEARLRCSPMKGHSHVYWYRQLPEEGLKFMVYLQKENIIDESGMPKERFSAEFPKEGPSILRIQQVVRGDSAAYFCASSPGGNHNEQFFGPGTRLTVL.